Following are 14 T cell receptor beta chains from one sample sequenced in a study of CD8 T cells in ankylosing spondylitis. Notes on the study in general: Seemingly characteristic of ankylosing spondylitis blood was a TCR beta motif consisting of under ten highly homologous variants.

Their antigens are not known. TCRdb reprocessed the 5' RACE reads via MiXCR and lists one record per CDR3 protein. The data show approximately 550,000 distinct CDR3 sequences, approximately 12% seen once. The material sequenced was blood, either unsorted or a sorted T cell fraction (not recorded which). Every receptor here comes from a male donor with ankylosing spondylitis.

This clonotype was observed a handful of times. The V gene is TRBV3-1, the J gene TRBJ1-5; D is possibly TRBD1 (5 bases). The CDR3 totals 14 residues. CDR1 LGHDT and CDR2 YNNKEL come from the germline V gene (reference sequence). V lost 1 base and J 1 base, leaving 5 bases between the germline ends. CDR3 region: CASSQGDSNQPQHF. CDR3 DNA: TGTGCCAGCAGCCAAGGGGACAGCAATCAGCCCCAGCATTTT.

In this sample, this clonotype turned up a few times. The chain is built from TRBV29-1 and TRBJ1-1; D may be TRBD1 (6 bases). Trimming left V 3 bases short and J 4 bases short, with 18 bases between. Germline V lookup: CDR1 SQVTM, CDR2 ANQGSEA. The CDR3 length is 15 residues. The CDR3 nucleotides read TGCAGCGTTGACTCCCTAAAAATAGGGGGCACTGAAGCTTTCTTT. Translation: CSVDSLKIGGTEAFF.

This clonotype was observed a handful of times. This rearrangement joins TRBV7-2 to TRBJ2-1, with D unresolved. CDR3 length: 14 amino acids. Germline V gives CDR1 SGHTA, CDR2 FQGNSA. Trimming removed 0 bases at V and 4 bases at J, with 7 bases between. The CDR3 protein is CASSLALVYNEQFF. CDR3 nucleotide sequence: TGTGCCAGCAGCTTAGCGTTAGTGTACAATGAGCAGTTCTTC.

This clonotype was detected only a few times. This rearrangement joins TRBV6-5 to TRBJ1-6, with TRBD1 matching over 10 bases. The V segment lost 2 bases and the J segment 10 bases; nucleotides outside the gene matches: 8. The CDR3 totals 16 residues. From germline, CDR1 is MNHEY and CDR2 SVGAGI. In nucleotides, the CDR3 is TGTGCCAGCAGTTACCCGGGACAGGGGAAGAACTCACCCCTCCACTTT. As protein: CASSYPGQGKNSPLHF.

This chain uses TRBV21-1 with TRBJ2-1. TRBV21-1 is a pseudogene locus. The CDR3 extends over 16 amino acids. CDR3 bases: TGTGCCAGCAGCAAAGGAACAGAGGATCCCTACAATGAGCAGTTCTTC. It specifies CASSKGTEDPYNEQFF.

V is TRBV7-9 and J is TRBJ2-2; TRBD2 aligns across 7 bases. The V and J ends lost 4 bases and 3 bases, in that order; junction bases with no gene match: 8. Germline assignment: CDR1 SEHNR and CDR2 FQNEAQ (reference sequence). The CDR3 has 16 residues. CDR3 nucleotides: TGTGCCAGCAGCTCGAGCGGGACGTTCTACACCGGGGAGCTGTTTTTT. Translation: CASSSSGTFYTGELFF.

There are a few counts of this clonotype. This chain links TRBV6-5 with TRBJ2-5, with D maybe TRBD1 (6 bases). This CDR3 region has 15 residues. From germline, CDR1 is MNHEY and CDR2 SVGAGI. V was trimmed by 1 base and J by 4 bases, leaving 13 bases between them. The CDR3 region has the DNA TGTGCCAGCAGTTACTTACAGGGAGTTCGAGAGACCCAGTACTTC. Encoded protein: CASSYLQGVRETQYF.

The chain combines TRBV11-2 with TRBJ1-3; 8 bases line up with TRBD1. Germline V lookup: CDR1 SGHAT, CDR2 FQNNGV. The ends lost 8 bases at V and 0 bases at J; junction bases unmatched: 15. This CDR3 region has 18 residues. The CDR3 DNA reads TGTGCCAGCGCGCGTCAGGGGGCTAGCTCCATCTCTGGAAACACCATATATTTT. Translated: CASARQGASSISGNTIYF.

V and J are TRBV27 and TRBJ1-1; D not certain. Trimming left V 0 bases short and J 0 bases short, with 11 bases between. Germline assignment: CDR1 MNHEY and CDR2 SMNVEV (reference sequence). The CDR3 is 16 amino acids. The CDR3 region has the DNA TGTGCCAGCAGTTTATCTCCCCCCTTAATGAACACTGAAGCTTTCTTT. Translating gives CASSLSPPLMNTEAFF.

The chain combines TRBV29-1 with TRBJ1-2; maybe TRBD1 (6 bases). Germline-derived CDR1 and CDR2 are SQVTM and ANQGSEA. Trimming took off 3 bases at V and 8 bases at J, with 16 bases between the two ends. This CDR3 spans 13 amino acids. CDR3 DNA sequence: TGCAGCGTTGATCGGGGGCAGAGACGCGGCTACACCTTC. As protein: CSVDRGQRRGYTF.

The V call is TRBV25-1, the J call TRBJ2-7; 7 bases are shared with TRBD1. The V and J ends lost 9 bases and 4 bases, in that order; junction bases with no gene match: 24. Germline loops: CDR1 MGHDK, CDR2 SYGVNS. This CDR3 contains 18 residues. The CDR3 sequence is CASSGTVPDHSDRYEQYV. The CDR3 nucleotides read TGTGCCAGTTCCGGGACAGTCCCAGACCACAGCGACCGATACGAGCAGTACGTC.

In its sample, this clonotype was seen many times. This chain uses TRBV29-1 with TRBJ2-2; 11 positions match TRBD2. The trim removed 6 bases at V and 7 bases at J, leaving 10 bases unmatched. This CDR3 has 15 residues. Germline CDR1 is SQVTM and CDR2 is ANQGSEA. CDR3 DNA: TGCAGCGTGGGGAGTAGCGGGAGGGCCGACGGGGAGCTGTTTTTT. It codes for CSVGSSGRADGELFF.

This clonotype has a handful of counts. The chain is built from TRBV5-5 and TRBJ2-3; the D gene is possibly TRBD1 (6 bases). Trimming removed 4 bases from V and 3 bases from J, with 15 bases in between. The CDR3 is 15 amino acids. Germline V gives CDR1 SGHKS, CDR2 YYEKEE (reference sequence). Written as DNA, the CDR3 is TGTGCCAGCAGCACTGGGGAAGGGGGAACAGATACGCAGTATTTT. Translating it yields CASSTGEGGTDTQYF.

In this sample, this clonotype turned up a few times. The chain joins TRBV2 to TRBJ2-7; 7 bases are a match to TRBD1. V dropped 3 bases and J dropped 5; count of bases not matched to a gene: 10. The CDR3 contains 15 residues. CDR1 is SNHLY, CDR2 FYNNEI, per germline. The CDR3 nucleotides are TGTGCCAGCAGTGAGCGCCAGGGGGAAAGAAACGAGCAGTACTTC. Translation gives CASSERQGERNEQYF.